The sequence of this T cell receptor (beta chain) was determined in a study of shared clonotypes between healthy human individuals. Concerning this clone: No antigen is known for it. Within the sample, other DNA sequences also encode this same CDR3.

Findings and limits, study-wide: Sharing across four donors was highest in naive CD4 (around 5%) and lowest in memory CD8 (approximately 0.4%).

Investigators spread the genomic DNA of each subset evenly over several immunoSEQ plates. Profiled with immunoSEQ multiplex PCR; TCRdb holds only in-frame clones, not every one. In the table there are about 2 million clones, about 95% of which are singletons. The naive CD8 population came from CD45RO-negative cells selected for CCR7, without terminally differentiated effector memory CD45RA+ cells. Healthy HIV-negative adults with no recent acute infections or vaccinations were recruited as donors. Caucasian adults residing in Nashville, Tennessee made up all the donors. Specimen: naive CD8+ T cells sorted from blood. This TCR came from a man aged 18 to 29 in good health.

The CDR3: CASSQGQGDEKLFF. DNA for the CDR3: TGCGCCAGCAGCCAGGGCCAGGGGGATGAAAAACTGTTTTTT. This chain links TRBV4-3 with TRBJ1-4; TRBD1 matches at 7 bases. Germline CDR1 LGHNA, CDR2 YSLEER. J was trimmed by 6 bases and V by 3 bases; bases with no gene match: 4. The CDR3 covers 14 residues.